The subject of this entry is one TCR beta chain. This specimen belongs to a study of CD8 T cells in Susac syndrome. RNA amounts of roughly 0.45 to 1 ug underwent reverse transcription with random hexamers. It was immunoSEQ multiplex PCR that amplified TCR beta CDR3 across 54 Vbeta and 13 Jbeta. In TCRdb, the immunoSEQ multiplex PCR reads were re-called with MiXCR into one record per CDR3 protein. The sample lists 150,000 to 160,000 distinct CDR3 sequences; about 95% were seen once. Germline V gene lookup returns CDR1 SQVTM and CDR2 ANQGSEA. This CDR3 is 15 amino acids long. The germline V and J ends were trimmed by 3 bases and 5 bases, with 19 bases remaining between them.

J is TRBJ1-2 and V is TRBV29-1, with a possible D match to TRBD1 (6 bases). This TCR derives from a human donor with multiple sclerosis. The sample taken for sequencing was CD8+ T cells from PBMCs. The CDR3 spells CSVEGGNRVGYGYTF. The CDR3 DNA follows: TGCAGCGTTGAGGGGGGCAATCGGGTTGGGTATGGCTACACCTTC.